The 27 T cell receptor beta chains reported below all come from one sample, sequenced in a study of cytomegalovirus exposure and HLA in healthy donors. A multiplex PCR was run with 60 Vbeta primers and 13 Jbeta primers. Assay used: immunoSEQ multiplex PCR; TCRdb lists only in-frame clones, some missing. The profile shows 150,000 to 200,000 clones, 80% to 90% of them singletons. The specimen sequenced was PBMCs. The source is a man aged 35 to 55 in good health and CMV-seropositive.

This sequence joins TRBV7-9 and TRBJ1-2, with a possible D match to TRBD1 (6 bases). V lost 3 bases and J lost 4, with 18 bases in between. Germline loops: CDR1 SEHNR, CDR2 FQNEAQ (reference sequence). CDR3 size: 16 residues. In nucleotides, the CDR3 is TGTGCCAGCAGCTTTGCCCCACAGGGTCTATCCTATGGCTACACCTTC. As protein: CASSFAPQGLSYGYTF.

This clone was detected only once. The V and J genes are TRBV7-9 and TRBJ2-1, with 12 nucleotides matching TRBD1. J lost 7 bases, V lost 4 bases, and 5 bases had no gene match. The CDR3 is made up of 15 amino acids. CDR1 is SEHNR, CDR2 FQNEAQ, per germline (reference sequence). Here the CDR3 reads CASSSGTGGINEQFF. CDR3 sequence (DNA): TGTGCCAGCAGCTCCGGGACAGGGGGCATAAATGAGCAGTTCTTC.

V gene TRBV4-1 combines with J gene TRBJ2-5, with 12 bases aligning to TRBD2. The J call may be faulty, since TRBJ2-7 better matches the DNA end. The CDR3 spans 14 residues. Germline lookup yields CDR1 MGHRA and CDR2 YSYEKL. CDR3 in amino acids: CASSRTSGAYEQYF. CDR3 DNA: TGCGCCAGCAGCCGGACTAGCGGGGCCTACGAGCAGTACTTC.

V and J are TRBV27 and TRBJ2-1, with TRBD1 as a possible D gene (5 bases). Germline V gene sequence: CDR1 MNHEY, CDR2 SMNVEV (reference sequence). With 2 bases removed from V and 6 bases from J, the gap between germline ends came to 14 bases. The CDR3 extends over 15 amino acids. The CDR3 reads CASSLRVRVGNEQFF. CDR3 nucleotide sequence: TGTGCCAGCAGTTTACGCGTCAGGGTTGGCAATGAGCAGTTCTTC.

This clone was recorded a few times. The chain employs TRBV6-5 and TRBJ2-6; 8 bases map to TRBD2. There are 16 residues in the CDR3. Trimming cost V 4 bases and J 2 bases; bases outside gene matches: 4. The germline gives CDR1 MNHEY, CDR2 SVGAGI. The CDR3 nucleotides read TGTGCCAGCAGTTGGGGGACTAGTACTGGGGCCAACGTCCTGACTTTC. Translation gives CASSWGTSTGANVLTF.

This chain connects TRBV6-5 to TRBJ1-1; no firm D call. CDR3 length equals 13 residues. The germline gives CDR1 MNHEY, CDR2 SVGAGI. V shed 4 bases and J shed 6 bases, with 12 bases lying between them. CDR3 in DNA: TGTGCCAGCAGTTTAGCGGGTGTCCCTGAAGCTTTCTTT. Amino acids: CASSLAGVPEAFF.

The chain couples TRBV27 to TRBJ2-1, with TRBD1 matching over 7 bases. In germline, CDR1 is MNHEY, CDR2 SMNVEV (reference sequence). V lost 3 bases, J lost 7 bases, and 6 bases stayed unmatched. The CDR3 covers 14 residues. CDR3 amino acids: CASSLGQRGNEQFF. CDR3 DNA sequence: TGTGCCAGCAGTTTGGGACAGAGAGGTAATGAGCAGTTCTTC.

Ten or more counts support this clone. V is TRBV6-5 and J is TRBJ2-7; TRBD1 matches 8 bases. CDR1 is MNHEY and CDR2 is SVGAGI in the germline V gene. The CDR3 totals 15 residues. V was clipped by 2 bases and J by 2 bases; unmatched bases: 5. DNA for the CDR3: TGTGCCAGCAGTTACGGCAGGGGGCCCACCTACGAGCAGTACTTC. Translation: CASSYGRGPTYEQYF.

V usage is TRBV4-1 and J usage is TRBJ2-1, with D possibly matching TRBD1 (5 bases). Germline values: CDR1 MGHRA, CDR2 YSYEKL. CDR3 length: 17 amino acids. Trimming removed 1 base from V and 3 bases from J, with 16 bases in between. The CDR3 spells CASSQVPGQGDYNEQFF. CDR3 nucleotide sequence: TGCGCCAGCAGCCAAGTTCCAGGGCAGGGTGACTACAATGAGCAGTTCTTC.

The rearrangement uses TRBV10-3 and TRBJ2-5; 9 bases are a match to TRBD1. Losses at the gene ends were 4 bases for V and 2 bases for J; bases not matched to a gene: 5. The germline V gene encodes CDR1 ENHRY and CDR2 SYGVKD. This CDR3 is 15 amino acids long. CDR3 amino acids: CAISVGTGTQETQYF. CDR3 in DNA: TGTGCCATCAGTGTTGGGACAGGGACACAAGAGACCCAGTACTTC.

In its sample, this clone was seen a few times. CDR3 nucleotide sequence: TGTGCCAGCAGTGAAGCGGCCAACAGGCTCGGGGAGCAGTACTTC. Translated, it gives CASSEAANRLGEQYF. V and J are TRBV6-1 and TRBJ2-7; a weak D match, TRBD1 (5 bases). The V and J ends lost 0 bases and 7 bases respectively, with 16 bases between them. The germline V gene encodes CDR1 MNHNS and CDR2 SASEGT. The CDR3 covers 15 residues.

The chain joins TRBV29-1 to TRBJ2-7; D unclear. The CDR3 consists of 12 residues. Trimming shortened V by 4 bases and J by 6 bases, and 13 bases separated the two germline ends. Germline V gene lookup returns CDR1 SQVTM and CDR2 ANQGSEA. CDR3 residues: CSVVHGSAEQYF. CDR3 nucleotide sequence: TGCAGCGTTGTGCACGGGTCCGCCGAGCAGTACTTC.

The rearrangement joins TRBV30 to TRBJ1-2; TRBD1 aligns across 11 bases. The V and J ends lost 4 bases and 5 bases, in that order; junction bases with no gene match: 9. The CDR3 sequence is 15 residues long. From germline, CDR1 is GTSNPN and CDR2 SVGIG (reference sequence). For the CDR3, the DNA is TGTGCCTGGATCTTCACCGGGACAGGGGGATATGGCTACACCTTC. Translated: CAWIFTGTGGYGYTF.

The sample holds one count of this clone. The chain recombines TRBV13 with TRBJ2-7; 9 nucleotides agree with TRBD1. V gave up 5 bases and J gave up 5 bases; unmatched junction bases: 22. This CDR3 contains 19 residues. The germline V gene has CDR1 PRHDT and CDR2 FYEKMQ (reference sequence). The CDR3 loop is CASSRQNPIAGQGPHEQYF. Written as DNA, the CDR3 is TGTGCCAGCAGCCGTCAAAACCCTATCGCGGGACAGGGTCCCCACGAGCAGTACTTC.

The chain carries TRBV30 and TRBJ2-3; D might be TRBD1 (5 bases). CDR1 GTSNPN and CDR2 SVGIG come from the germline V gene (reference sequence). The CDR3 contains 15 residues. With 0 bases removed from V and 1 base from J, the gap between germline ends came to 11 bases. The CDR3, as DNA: TGTGCCTGGAGTGTCGGCAGGGTAGGCACAGATACGCAGTATTTT. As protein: CAWSVGRVGTDTQYF.

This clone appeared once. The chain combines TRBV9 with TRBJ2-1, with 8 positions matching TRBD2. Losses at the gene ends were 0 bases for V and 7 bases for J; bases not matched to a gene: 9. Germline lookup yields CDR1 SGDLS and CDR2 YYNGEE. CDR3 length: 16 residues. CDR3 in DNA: TGTGCCAGCAGCGTAGGGTCGGCGGGAGGAGTAAATGAGCAGTTCTTC. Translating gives CASSVGSAGGVNEQFF. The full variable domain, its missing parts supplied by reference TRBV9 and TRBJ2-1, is DSGVTQTPKHLITATGQRVTLRCSPRSGDLSVYWYQQSLDQGLQFLIQYYNGEERAKGNILERFSAQQFPDLHSELNLSSLELGDSALYFCASSVGSAGGVNEQFFGPGTRLTVL.

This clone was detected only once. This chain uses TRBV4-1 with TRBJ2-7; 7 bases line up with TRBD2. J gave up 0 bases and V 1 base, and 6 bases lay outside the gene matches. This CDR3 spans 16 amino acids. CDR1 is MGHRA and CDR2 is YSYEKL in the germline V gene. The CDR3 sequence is CASSQGVGGPSYEQYF. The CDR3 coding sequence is TGCGCCAGCAGCCAAGGAGTGGGAGGGCCCTCCTACGAGCAGTACTTC.

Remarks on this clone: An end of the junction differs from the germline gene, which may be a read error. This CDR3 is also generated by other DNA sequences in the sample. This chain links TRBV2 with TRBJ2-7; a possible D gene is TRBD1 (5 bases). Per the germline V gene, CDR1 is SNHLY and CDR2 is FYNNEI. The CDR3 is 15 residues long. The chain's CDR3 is CASSPTLTVSYEQYF. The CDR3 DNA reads TGTGCCAGCAGCCCAACGCTGACAGTCTCCTACGAACAGTACTTC.

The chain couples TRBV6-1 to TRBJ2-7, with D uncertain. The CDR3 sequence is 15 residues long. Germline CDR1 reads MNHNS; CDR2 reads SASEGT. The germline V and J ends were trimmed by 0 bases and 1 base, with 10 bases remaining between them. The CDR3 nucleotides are TGTGCCAGCAGTGAAGCGTACGCCAGATCCTACGAGCAGTACTTC. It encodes CASSEAYARSYEQYF.

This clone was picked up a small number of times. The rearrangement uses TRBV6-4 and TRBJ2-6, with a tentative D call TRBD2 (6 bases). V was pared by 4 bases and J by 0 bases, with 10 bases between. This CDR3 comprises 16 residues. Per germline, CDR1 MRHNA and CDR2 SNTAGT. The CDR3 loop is CASSADGGSGANVLTF. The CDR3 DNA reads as TGTGCCAGCAGTGCGGACGGGGGCTCTGGGGCCAACGTCCTGACTTTC.

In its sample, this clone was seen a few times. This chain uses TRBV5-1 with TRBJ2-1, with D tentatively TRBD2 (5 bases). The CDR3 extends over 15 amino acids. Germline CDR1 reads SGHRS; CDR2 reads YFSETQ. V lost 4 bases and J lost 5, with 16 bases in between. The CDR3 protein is CASSPRGVDHNEQFF. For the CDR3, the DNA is TGCGCCAGCAGCCCCCGGGGAGTAGATCACAATGAGCAGTTCTTC. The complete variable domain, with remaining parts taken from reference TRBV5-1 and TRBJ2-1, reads KAGVTQTPRYLIKTRGQQVTLSCSPISGHRSVSWYQQTPGQGLQFLFEYFSETQRNKGNFPGRFSGRQFSNSRSEMNVSTLELGDSALYLCASSPRGVDHNEQFFGPGTRLTVL.

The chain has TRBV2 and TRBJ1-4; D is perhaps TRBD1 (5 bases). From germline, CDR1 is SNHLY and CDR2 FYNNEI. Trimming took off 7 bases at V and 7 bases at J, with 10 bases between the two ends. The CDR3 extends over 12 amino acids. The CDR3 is CASKGRAEKLFF. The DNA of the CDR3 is TGTGCCAGCAAAGGCAGGGCTGAAAAACTGTTTTTT.

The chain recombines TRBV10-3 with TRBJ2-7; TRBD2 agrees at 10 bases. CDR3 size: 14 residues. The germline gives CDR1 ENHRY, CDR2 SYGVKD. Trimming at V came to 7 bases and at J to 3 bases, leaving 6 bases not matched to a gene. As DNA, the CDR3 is TGTGCCATCAAGGCTAGCGGGAGTGTCTACGAGCAGTACTTC. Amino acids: CAIKASGSVYEQYF.

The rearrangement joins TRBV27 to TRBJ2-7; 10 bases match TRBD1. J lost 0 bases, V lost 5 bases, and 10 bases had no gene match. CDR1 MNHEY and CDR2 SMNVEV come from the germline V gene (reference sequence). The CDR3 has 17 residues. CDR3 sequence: CASSLKRQGASSYEQYF. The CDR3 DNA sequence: TGTGCCAGCAGTCTAAAGAGACAGGGGGCGAGCTCCTACGAGCAGTACTTC.

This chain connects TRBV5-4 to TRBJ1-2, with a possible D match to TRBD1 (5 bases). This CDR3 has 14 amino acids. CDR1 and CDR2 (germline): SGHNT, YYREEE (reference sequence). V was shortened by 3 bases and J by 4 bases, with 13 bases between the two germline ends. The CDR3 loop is CASSSNRGSYGYTF. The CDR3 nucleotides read TGTGCCAGCAGCTCAAATAGGGGATCCTATGGCTACACCTTC.

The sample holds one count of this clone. The CDR3 sequence is CASSFSGAGNQPQHF. The DNA for the CDR3 is TGCGCCAGCAGCTTCTCGGGTGCCGGCAATCAGCCCCAGCATTTT. This chain connects TRBV5-1 to TRBJ1-5; D not certain. Germline values: CDR1 SGHRS, CDR2 YFSETQ. The germline V and J ends were trimmed by 2 bases and 2 bases, with 11 bases remaining between them. The CDR3 length is 15 residues.

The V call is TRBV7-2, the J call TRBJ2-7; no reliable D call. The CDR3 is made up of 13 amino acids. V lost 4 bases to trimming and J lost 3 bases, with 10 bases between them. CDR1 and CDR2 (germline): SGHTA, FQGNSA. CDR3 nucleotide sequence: TGTGCCAGCAGCTCGACACACCGCTACGAGCAGTACTTC. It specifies CASSSTHRYEQYF. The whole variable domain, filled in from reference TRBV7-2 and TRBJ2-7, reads GAGVSQSPSNKVTEKGKDVELRCDPISGHTALYWYRQSLGQGLEFLIYFQGNSAPDKSGLPSDRFSAERTGGSVSTLTIQRTQQEDSAVYLCASSSTHRYEQYFGPGTRLTVT.